The entry that follows covers one T cell receptor (beta chain) sequence. Recovery among Cohort 3 donors was established by two negative PCRs, clearance, or symptom resolution. This sample is part of a study of blood T cell repertoires in COVID-19. Study-wide context: From T cells, B-cell-depleted T cells, or PBMCs came the material, which was cDNA or gDNA.

Assay used: immunoSEQ multiplex PCR; TCRdb lists only in-frame clones, some missing. The table records around 280,000 clones, 89% of them present only once. Looked up from germline, CDR1 is SGHVS and CDR2 is FQNEAQ. CDR3 size: 14 residues. The junction had 11 bases not matched to a gene; V was cut back by 8 bases and J by 4 bases. The sequenced material came from PBMCs or T cells enriched from blood (not recorded which). The chain is built from TRBV7-8 and TRBJ2-7; 7 bases agree with TRBD2. This receptor was identified in a woman between 40 and 50 years old who had recovered from COVID-19. CDR3 in DNA: TGTGCCAGCGGGCGGGAGATAGGAATATACGAGCAGTACTTC. As protein: CASGREIGIYEQYF.